The T cell receptor beta chain under discussion was sequenced for a study of T-cell memory formation after mild COVID-19. Study conclusions and caveats: Shrinking CD4+ clones were chiefly CM and EM; CD8+ ones were chiefly EMRA. CD4/CD8 balance held among clones contracting day 15 to 85, and later expanders leaned CD4+.

TCRdb itself ran the 5' RACE reads through MiXCR, one entry per CDR3 protein. The table has 150,000 to 200,000 distinct CDR3 sequences, around a tenth seen once; the top ten hold 3% to 4%. With regard to this clonotype: What it binds is unknown.

V gave up 1 base and J gave up 5 bases; unmatched junction bases: 6. Germline V gene sequence: CDR1 SGHRS, CDR2 YFSETQ. This CDR3 is built from 14 residues. Sequenced input: PBMCs or a T cell subset sorted from them (not recorded which). The V and J genes are TRBV5-1 and TRBJ2-7; 7 bases are a match to TRBD1. The sequence was obtained from a man aged 18 to 30 who had mild COVID-19 (a few samples of this study predate the infection). Cell type and time point are not known. The CDR3 loop reads CASSLSRDRHEQYF. CDR3 bases: TGCGCCAGCAGCTTGTCCCGGGACAGACACGAGCAGTACTTC.